This T cell receptor beta chain originates from a study of shared clonotypes between healthy human individuals. Overall study results and limits: Sampling included only blood; tissue repertoires likely differ.

The repertoire was sequenced with immunoSEQ multiplex PCR; TCRdb's copy has only in-frame clones and lacks some. The table has approximately 2,000,000 clones, just over 90% seen once; the top ten hold 1.5% to 2%. Concerning this clone: Its antigen is undetermined.

CD45RO negativity and positive selection for CCR7 defined naive CD8 cells, a population that excluded terminally differentiated effector memory CD45RA+ cells. This sequence was found in a man between 18 and 35 years old in good health. Some clones in this sample may be carry-over from other donors' samples. The source material was naive CD8+ T cells from PBMCs.

The CDR3: CASSPRGYETQYF. CDR3 nucleotides: TGTGCCAGCAGCCCCCGGGGGTATGAGACCCAGTACTTC. The chain couples TRBV5-8 to TRBJ2-5, with a tentative D call TRBD2 (6 bases). The V gene lost 4 bases and the J gene lost 5 bases, with 12 bases spanning the gap. This CDR3 spans 13 amino acids. CDR1 and CDR2 (germline): SGHTS, YDEGEE.